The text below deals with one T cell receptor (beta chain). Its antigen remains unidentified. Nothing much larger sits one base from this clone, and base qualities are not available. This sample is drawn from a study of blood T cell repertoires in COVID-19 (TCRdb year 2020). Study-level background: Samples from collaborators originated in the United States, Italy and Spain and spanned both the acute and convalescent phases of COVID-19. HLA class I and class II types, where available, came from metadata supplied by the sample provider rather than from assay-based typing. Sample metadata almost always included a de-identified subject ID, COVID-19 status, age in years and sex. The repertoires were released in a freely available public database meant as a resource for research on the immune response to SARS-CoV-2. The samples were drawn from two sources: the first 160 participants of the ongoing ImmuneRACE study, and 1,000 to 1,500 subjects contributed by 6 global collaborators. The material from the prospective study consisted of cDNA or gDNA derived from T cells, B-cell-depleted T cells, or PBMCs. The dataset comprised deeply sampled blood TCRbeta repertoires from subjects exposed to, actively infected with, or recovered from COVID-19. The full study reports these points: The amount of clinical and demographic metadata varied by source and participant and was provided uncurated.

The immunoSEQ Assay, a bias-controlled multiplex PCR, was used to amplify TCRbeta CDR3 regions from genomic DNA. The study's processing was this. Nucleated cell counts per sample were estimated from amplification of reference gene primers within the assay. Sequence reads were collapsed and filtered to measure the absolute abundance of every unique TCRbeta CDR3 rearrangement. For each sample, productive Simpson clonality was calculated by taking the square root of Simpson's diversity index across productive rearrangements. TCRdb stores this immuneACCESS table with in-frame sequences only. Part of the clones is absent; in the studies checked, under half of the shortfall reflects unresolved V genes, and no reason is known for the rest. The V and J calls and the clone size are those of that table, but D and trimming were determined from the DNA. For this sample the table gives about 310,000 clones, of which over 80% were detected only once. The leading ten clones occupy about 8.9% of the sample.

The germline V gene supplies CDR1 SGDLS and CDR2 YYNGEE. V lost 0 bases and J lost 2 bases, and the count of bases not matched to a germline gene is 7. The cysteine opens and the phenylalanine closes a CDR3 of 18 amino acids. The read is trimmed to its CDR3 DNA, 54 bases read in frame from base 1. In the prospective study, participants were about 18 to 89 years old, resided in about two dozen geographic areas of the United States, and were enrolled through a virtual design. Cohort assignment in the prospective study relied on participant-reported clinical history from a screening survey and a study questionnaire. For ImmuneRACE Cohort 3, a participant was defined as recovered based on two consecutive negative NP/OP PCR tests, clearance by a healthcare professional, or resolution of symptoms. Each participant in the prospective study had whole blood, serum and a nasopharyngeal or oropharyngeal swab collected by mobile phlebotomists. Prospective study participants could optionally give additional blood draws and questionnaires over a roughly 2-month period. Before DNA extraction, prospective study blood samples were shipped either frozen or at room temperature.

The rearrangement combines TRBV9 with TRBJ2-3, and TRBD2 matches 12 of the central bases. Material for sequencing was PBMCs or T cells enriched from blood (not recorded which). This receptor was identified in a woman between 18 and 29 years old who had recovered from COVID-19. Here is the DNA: TGTGCCAGCAGCGTAGGGGGTGGACTAGCGGGAAACACAGATACGCAGTATTTT. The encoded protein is CASSVGGGLAGNTDTQYF.